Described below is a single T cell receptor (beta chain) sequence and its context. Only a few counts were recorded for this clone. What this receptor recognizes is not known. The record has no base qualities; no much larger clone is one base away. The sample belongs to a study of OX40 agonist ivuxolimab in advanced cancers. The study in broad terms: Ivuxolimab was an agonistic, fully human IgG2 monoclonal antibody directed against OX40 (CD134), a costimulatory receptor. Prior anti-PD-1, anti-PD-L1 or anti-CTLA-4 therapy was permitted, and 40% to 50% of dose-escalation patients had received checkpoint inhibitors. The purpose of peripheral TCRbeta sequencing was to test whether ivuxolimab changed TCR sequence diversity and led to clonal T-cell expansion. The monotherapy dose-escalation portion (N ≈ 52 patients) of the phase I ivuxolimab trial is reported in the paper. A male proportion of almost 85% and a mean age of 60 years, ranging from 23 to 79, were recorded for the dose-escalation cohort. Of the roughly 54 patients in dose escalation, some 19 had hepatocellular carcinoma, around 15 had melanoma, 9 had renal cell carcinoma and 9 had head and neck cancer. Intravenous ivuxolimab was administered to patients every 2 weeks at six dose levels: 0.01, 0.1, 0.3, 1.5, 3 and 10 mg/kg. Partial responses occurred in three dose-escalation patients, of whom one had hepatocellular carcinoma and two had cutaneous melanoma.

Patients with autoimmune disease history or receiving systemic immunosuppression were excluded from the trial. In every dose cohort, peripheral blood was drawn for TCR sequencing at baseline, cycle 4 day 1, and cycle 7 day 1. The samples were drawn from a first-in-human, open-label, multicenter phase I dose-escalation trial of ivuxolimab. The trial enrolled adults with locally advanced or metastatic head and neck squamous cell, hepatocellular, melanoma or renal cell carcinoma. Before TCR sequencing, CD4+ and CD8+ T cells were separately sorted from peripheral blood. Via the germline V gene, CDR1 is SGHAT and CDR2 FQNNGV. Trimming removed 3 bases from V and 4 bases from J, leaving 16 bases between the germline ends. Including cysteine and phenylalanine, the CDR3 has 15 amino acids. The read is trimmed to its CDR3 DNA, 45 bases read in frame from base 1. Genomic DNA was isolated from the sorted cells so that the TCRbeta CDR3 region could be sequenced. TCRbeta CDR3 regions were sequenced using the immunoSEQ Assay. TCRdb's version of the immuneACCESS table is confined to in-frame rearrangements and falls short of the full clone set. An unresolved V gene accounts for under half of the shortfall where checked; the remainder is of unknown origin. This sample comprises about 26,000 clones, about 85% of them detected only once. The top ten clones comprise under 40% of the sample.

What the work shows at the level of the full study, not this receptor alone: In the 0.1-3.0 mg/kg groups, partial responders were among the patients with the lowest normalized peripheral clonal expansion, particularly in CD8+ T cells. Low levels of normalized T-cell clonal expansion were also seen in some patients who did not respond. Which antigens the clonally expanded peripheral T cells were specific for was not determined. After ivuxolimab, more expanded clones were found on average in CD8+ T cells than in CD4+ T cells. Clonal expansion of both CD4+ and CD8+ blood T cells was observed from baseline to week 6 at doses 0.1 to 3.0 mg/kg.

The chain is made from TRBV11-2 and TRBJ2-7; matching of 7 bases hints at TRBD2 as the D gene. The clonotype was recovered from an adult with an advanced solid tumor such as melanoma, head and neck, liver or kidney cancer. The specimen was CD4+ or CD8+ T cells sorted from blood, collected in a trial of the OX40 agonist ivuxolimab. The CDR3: CASSFSRGGAYEQYF. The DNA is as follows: TGTGCCAGCAGCTTCTCGCGTGGGGGGGCTTACGAGCAGTACTTC. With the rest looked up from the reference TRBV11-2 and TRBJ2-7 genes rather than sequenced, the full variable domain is EAGVAQSPRYKIIEKRQSVAFWCNPISGHATLYWYQQILGQGPKLLIQFQNNGVVDDSQLPKDRFSAERLKGVDSTLKIQPAKLEDSAVYLCASSFSRGGAYEQYFGPGTRLTVT.